Below are 22 T cell receptor beta chains sequenced from a single sample in a study of blood T cell repertoires in COVID-19. Method: immunoSEQ multiplex PCR; TCRdb's copy keeps in-frame clones and lacks some. In the table there are about 250,000 clones, roughly 86% of which are singletons. Sequencing was done on a sample of peripheral blood. The source is a woman aged 60-75 years who had recovered from COVID-19.

This clone has only one observation. V and J are TRBV5-1 and TRBJ2-1, with 9 bases that match TRBD2. Unmatched junction bases numbered 7, after V lost 0 bases and J lost 9 bases. Germline CDR1 is SGHRS and CDR2 is YFSETQ. The CDR3 consists of 15 residues. CDR3 loop: CASSLGVTSGSEQFF. The CDR3 nucleotides are TGCGCCAGCAGCTTGGGGGTGACTAGCGGATCTGAGCAGTTCTTC. Based on the CDR3 plus reference TRBV5-1 and TRBJ2-1, the full variable domain is KAGVTQTPRYLIKTRGQQVTLSCSPISGHRSVSWYQQTPGQGLQFLFEYFSETQRNKGNFPGRFSGRQFSNSRSEMNVSTLELGDSALYLCASSLGVTSGSEQFFGPGTRLTVL.

V usage is TRBV5-1 and J usage is TRBJ2-1; 7 bases line up with TRBD1. The CDR3 consists of 15 residues. With 0 bases clipped from V and 8 bases from J, the junction kept 8 bases outside the gene matches. CDR1 is SGHRS, CDR2 YFSETQ, per germline. The CDR3 here is CASSLGDRPRDEQFF. In DNA, the CDR3 is TGCGCCAGCAGCTTGGGGGACAGACCGAGGGATGAGCAGTTCTTC.

V gene TRBV6-1 combines with J gene TRBJ2-3; TRBD1 agrees at 8 bases. J was trimmed by 3 bases and V by 3 bases; bases with no gene match: 5. Germline V gene sequence: CDR1 MNHNS, CDR2 SASEGT. CDR3 length equals 15 residues. In DNA, the CDR3 is TGTGCCAGCAGTGATGCAGGACAGGGAACAGATACGCAGTATTTT. Its translation is CASSDAGQGTDTQYF.

The rearrangement uses TRBV2 and TRBJ2-3; 12 positions match TRBD2. The CDR3 is 15 residues long. Germline V gene data show CDR1 as SNHLY and CDR2 as FYNNEI. V was clipped by 4 bases and J by 6 bases; unmatched bases: 5. CDR3 nucleotide sequence: TGTGCCAGCAGTGGACTAGCGGGGGTCCGGGATACGCAGTATTTT. Translation gives CASSGLAGVRDTQYF.

The chain combines TRBV20-1 with TRBJ2-7; the D gene is possibly TRBD2 (6 bases). The CDR3 length is 11 residues. Germline assignment: CDR1 DFQATT and CDR2 SNEGSKA (reference sequence). The germline V and J ends were trimmed by 1 base and 6 bases, with 7 bases remaining between them. CDR3 DNA sequence: TGCAGTGCTAGAGCCGGGGGCGAGCAGTACTTC. It translates to CSARAGGEQYF.

The V gene is TRBV10-3, the J gene TRBJ2-7; TRBD1 matches 9 bases. V shed 2 bases, J shed 7 bases, and the junction held 9 bases outside the gene matches. CDR1 and CDR2 from the germline V gene are ENHRY and SYGVKD. The CDR3 sequence is 15 residues long. The CDR3 is CAISETGTGSGEQYF. Written as DNA, the CDR3 is TGTGCCATCAGTGAGACCGGGACAGGGTCGGGGGAGCAGTACTTC.

The chain couples TRBV28 to TRBJ2-1, with TRBD2 matching 12 bases. Germline V gives CDR1 MDHEN, CDR2 SYDVKM. J was trimmed by 9 bases and V by 6 bases; bases with no gene match: 9. The CDR3 length is 15 residues. CDR3 residues: CASRPTSGGIGEQFF. The CDR3 bases are TGTGCCAGCAGGCCGACTAGCGGGGGCATTGGTGAGCAGTTCTTC.

This clone was seen only a few times. The J gene is TRBJ2-7, the V gene TRBV9; no firm D call. CDR3 length: 13 residues. The V gene lost 3 bases and the J gene lost 6 bases, with 13 bases spanning the gap. Per germline, CDR1 SGDLS and CDR2 YYNGEE. The CDR3: CASSATTPGEQYF. DNA of the CDR3: TGTGCCAGCAGCGCCACAACACCTGGCGAGCAGTACTTC.

The chain combines TRBV19 with TRBJ2-3, with D tentatively TRBD1 (6 bases). Germline V lookup: CDR1 LNHDA, CDR2 SQIVND (reference sequence). The CDR3 consists of 16 residues. Trimming shortened V by 3 bases and J by 1 base, and 14 bases separated the two germline ends. The CDR3 DNA reads as TGTGCCAGTAGTATCGACAGGCTTGGTGGCACAGATACGCAGTATTTT. It codes for CASSIDRLGGTDTQYF. The entire variable domain, with the rest obtained from reference TRBV19 and TRBJ2-3, is as follows: DGGITQSPKYLFRKEGQNVTLSCEQNLNHDAMYWYRQDPGQGLRLIYYSQIVNDFQKGDIAEGYSVSREKKESFPLTVTSAQKNPTAFYLCASSIDRLGGTDTQYFGPGTRLTVL.

The V and J genes are TRBV4-1 and TRBJ2-1, with TRBD2 identical over 12 bases. This CDR3 is 17 amino acids long. J lost 5 bases, V lost 4 bases, and 9 bases had no gene match. The V gene's germline CDR1 is MGHRA and CDR2 YSYEKL. DNA for the CDR3: TGCGCCAGCAGCCCCATGACTAGCGGGGGCCTGAACAATGAGCAGTTCTTC. Translation: CASSPMTSGGLNNEQFF.

CDR3 nucleotide sequence: TGTGCCAGCAGCTCCGGGTCCTTCGGCGAGCAGTACTTC. It codes for CASSSGSFGEQYF. The chain has TRBV7-9 and TRBJ2-7, with D unclear. V was pared by 4 bases and J by 6 bases, with 13 bases between. This CDR3 is built from 13 residues. From germline, CDR1 is SEHNR and CDR2 FQNEAQ (reference sequence).

The genes are TRBV19 and TRBJ2-4, with TRBD1 identical over 10 bases. V dropped 2 bases and J dropped 13; count of bases not matched to a gene: 11. The CDR3 consists of 15 residues. CDR1 and CDR2 from the germline V gene are LNHDA and SQIVND (reference sequence). CDR3 protein: CASSIRTGGDSRQYF. The CDR3 DNA follows: TGTGCCAGTAGTATAAGGACAGGGGGGGATTCCAGGCAGTACTTC.

This rearrangement joins TRBV6-5 to TRBJ1-1, with 7 bases matching TRBD1. This CDR3 comprises 14 residues. From germline, CDR1 is MNHEY and CDR2 SVGAGI. The trim removed 7 bases at V and 4 bases at J, leaving 9 bases unmatched. The CDR3 nucleotides are TGTGCCAGCACTTTCGACAGGGTCGGCACTGAAGCTTTCTTT. This codes for CASTFDRVGTEAFF.

The chain combines TRBV15 with TRBJ2-1; D not certain. V shed 5 bases and J shed 0 bases, with 11 bases lying between them. This CDR3 has 15 amino acids. CDR1 and CDR2 from the germline V gene are LNHNV and YYDKDF (reference sequence). CDR3 nucleotide sequence: TGTGCCACCAGCCCTAGTATTCCCTCCTACAATGAGCAGTTCTTC. Amino acid sequence: CATSPSIPSYNEQFF.

This clone appeared a single time. The chain recombines TRBV11-3 with TRBJ2-5, with 12 bases fitting TRBD2. Trimming cost V 6 bases and J 2 bases; bases outside gene matches: 7. CDR1 is SGHNT, CDR2 YENEEA, per germline. The CDR3 length is 16 residues. The CDR3 nucleotides are TGTGCCAGCAGTATCGGACTAGCGGGGCTACAAGAGACCCAGTACTTC. The encoded protein is CASSIGLAGLQETQYF.

The V call is TRBV7-6, the J call TRBJ2-4; possibly TRBD2 for D (5 bases). Germline V lookup: CDR1 SGHVS, CDR2 FNYEAQ. There are 18 residues in the CDR3. Trimming stripped 2 bases from V and 0 bases from J, with 17 bases between. The CDR3 sequence: CASSLITSTSLAKNIQYF. The CDR3 coding sequence is TGTGCCAGCAGCTTAATTACATCTACTAGTCTAGCCAAAAACATTCAGTACTTC.

This chain connects TRBV4-3 to TRBJ1-5, with 9 nucleotides matching TRBD1. The germline V gene encodes CDR1 LGHNA and CDR2 YSLEER. J lost 2 bases, V lost 4 bases, and 9 bases had no gene match. This CDR3 has 17 amino acids. The CDR3 sequence: CASSLLLQGAGNQPQHF. The CDR3 bases are TGCGCCAGCAGCCTTTTATTACAGGGGGCTGGCAATCAGCCCCAGCATTTT.

The V and J genes are TRBV19 and TRBJ1-1; TRBD1 is a possible D gene (5 bases). Germline V gene data show CDR1 as LNHDA and CDR2 as SQIVND (reference sequence). This CDR3 is built from 15 residues. The V end lost 3 bases, the J end lost 7 bases, and 18 bases lay between the germline ends. The CDR3 here is CASSIPRQRSGEAFF. Written as DNA, the CDR3 is TGTGCCAGTAGTATCCCTCGACAGCGTAGTGGTGAAGCTTTCTTT.

This chain connects TRBV7-2 to TRBJ1-1; no firm D call. CDR1 and CDR2 from the germline V gene are SGHTA and FQGNSA. The CDR3 extends over 15 amino acids. Trimming cost V 3 bases and J 3 bases, with 14 bases left between them. As DNA, the CDR3 is TGTGCCAGCAGCTTTCGAAGCGGGCGTCACACTGAAGCTTTCTTT. Encoded protein: CASSFRSGRHTEAFF.

The chain couples TRBV4-1 to TRBJ1-3, with 8 positions matching TRBD1. Germline V gives CDR1 MGHRA, CDR2 YSYEKL. The CDR3 contains 17 residues. V lost 4 bases and J lost 2; bases outside the gene matches: 10. The CDR3 spells CASSLQRVQGAGNTIYF. The CDR3 DNA reads as TGCGCCAGCAGCCTTCAAAGGGTACAGGGGGCTGGAAACACCATATATTTT.

This clone has a handful of counts. CDR3 coding DNA: TGTGCCAGCAGCCAAGATCCAGGCCGGACTGAAGCTTTCTTT. Translated: CASSQDPGRTEAFF. The V call is TRBV3-1 (or the pseudogene TRBV3-2), the J call TRBJ1-1; D remains ambiguous. CDR3 length equals 14 residues. V was clipped by 0 bases and J by 5 bases, with 10 bases between them. Germline lookup yields CDR1 LGHDT and CDR2 YNNKEL (reference sequence).

This clone appeared a few times. The chain carries TRBV19 and TRBJ2-1; no reliable D call. The V end lost 4 bases, the J end lost 12 bases, and 13 bases lay between the germline ends. Germline V lookup: CDR1 LNHDA, CDR2 SQIVND (reference sequence). This CDR3 is built from 12 residues. The CDR3 nucleotides read TGTGCCAGTAGTACCCACAGAGCTTCGCAGTTCTTC. Translating it yields CASSTHRASQFF.